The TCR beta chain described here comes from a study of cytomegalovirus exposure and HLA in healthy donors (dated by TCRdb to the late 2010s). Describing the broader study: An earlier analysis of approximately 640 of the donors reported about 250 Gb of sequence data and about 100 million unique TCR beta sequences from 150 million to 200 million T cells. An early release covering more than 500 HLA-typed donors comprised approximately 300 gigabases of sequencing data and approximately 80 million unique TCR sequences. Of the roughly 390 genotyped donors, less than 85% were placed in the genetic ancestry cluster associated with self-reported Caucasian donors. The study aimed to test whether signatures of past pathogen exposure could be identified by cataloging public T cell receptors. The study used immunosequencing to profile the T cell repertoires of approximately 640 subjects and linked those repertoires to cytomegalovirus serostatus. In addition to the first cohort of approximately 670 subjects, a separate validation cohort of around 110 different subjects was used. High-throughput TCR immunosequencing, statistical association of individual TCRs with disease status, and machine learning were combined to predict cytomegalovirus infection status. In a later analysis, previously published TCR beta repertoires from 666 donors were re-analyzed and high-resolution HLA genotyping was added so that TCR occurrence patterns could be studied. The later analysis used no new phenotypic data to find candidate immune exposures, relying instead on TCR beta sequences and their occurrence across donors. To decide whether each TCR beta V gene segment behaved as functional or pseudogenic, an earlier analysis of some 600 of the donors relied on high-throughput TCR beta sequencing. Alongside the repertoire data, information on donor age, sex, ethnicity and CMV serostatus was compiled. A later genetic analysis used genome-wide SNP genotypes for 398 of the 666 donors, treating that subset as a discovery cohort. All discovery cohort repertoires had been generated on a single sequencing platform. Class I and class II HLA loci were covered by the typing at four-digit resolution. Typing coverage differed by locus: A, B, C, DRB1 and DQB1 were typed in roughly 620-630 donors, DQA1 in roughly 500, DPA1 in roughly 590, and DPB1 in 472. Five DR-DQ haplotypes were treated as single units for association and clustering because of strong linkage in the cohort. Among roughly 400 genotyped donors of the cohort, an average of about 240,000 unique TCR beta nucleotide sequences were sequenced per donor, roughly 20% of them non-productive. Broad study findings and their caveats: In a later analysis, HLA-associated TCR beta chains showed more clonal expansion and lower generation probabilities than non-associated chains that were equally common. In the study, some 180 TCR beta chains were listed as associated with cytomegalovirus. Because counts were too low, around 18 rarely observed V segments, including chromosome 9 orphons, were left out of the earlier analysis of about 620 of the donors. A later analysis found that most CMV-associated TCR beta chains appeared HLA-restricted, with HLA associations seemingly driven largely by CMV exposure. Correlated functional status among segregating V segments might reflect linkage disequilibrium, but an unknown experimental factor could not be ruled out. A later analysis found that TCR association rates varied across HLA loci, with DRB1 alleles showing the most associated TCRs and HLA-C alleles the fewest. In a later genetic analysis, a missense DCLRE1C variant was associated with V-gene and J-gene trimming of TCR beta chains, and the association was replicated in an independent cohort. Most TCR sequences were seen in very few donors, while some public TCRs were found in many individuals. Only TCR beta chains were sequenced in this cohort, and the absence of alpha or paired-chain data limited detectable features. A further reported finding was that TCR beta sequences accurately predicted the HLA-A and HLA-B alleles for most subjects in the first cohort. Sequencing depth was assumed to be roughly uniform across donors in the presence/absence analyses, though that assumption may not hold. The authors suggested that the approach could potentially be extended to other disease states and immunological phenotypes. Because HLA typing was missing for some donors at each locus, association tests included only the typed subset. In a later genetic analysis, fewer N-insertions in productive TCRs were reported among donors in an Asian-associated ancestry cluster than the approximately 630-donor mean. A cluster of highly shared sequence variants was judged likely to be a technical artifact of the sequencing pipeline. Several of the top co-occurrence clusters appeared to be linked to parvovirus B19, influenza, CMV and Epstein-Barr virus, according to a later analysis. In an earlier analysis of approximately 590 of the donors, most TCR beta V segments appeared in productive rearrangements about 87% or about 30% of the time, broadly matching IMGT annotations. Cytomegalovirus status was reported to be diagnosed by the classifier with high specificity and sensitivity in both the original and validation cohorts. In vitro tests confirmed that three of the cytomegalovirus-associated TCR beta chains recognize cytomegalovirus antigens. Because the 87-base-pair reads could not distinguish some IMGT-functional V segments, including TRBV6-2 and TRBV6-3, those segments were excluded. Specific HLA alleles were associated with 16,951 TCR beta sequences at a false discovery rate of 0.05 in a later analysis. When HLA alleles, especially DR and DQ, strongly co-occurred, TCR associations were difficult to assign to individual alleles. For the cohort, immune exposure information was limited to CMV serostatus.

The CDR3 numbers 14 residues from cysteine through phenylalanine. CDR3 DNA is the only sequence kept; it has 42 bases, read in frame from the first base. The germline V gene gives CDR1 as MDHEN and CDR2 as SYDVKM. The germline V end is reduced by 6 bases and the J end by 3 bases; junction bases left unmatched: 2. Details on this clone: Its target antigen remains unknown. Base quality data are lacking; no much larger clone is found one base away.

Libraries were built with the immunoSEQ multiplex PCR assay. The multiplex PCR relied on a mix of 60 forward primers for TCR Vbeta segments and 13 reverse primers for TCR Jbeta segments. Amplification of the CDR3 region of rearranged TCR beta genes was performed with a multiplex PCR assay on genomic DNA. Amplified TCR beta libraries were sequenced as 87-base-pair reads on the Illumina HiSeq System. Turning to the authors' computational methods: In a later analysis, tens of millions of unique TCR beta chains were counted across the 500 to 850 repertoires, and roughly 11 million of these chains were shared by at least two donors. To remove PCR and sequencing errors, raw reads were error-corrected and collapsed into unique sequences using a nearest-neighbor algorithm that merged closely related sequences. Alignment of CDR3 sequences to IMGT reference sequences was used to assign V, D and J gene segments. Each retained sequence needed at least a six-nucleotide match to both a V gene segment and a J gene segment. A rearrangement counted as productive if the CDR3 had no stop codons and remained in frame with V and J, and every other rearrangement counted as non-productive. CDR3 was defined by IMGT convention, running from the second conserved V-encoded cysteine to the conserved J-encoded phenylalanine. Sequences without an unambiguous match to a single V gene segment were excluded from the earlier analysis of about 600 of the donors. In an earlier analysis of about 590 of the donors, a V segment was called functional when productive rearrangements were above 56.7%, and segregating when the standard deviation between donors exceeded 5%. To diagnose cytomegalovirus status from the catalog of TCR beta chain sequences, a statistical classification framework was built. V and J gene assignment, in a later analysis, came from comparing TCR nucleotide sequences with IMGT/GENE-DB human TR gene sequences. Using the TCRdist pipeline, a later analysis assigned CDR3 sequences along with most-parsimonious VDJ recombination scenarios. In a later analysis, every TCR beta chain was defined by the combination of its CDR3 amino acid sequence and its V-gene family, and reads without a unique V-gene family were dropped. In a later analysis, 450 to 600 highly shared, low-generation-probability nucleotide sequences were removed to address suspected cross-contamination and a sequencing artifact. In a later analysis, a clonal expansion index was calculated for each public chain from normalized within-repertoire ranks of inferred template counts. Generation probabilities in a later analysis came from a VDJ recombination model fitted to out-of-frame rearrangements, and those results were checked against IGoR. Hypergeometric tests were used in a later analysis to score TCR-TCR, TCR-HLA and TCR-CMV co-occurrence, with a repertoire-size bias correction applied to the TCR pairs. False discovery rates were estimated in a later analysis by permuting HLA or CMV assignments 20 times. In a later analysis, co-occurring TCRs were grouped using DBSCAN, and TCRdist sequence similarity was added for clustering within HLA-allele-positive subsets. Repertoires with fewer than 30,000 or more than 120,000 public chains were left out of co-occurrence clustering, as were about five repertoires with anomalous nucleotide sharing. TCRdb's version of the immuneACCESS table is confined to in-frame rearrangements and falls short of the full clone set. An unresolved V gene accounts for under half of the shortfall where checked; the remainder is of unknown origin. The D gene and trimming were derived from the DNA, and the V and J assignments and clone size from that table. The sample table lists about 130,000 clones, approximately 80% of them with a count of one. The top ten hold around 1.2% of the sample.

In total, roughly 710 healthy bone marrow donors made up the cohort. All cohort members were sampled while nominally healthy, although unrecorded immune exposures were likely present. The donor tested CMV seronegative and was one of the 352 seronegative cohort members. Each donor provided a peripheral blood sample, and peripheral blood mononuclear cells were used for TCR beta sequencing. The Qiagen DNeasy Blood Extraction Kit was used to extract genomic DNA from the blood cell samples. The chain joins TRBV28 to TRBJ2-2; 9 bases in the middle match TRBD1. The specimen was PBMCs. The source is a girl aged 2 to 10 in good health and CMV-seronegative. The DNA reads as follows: TGTGCCAGCAGGGGACAGGGATACACCGGGGAGCTGTTTTTT. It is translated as CASRGQGYTGELFF.